The rows below give T cell receptor beta chains drawn from one sample of a study of T cells of healthy individuals. TCRdb ran MiXCR on the 5' RACE reads and lists one entry per CDR3 protein. Here the sample spans just over 40,000 distinct CDR3 sequences, approximately 5% being singletons. The receptors come from a human donor in good health. CDR3s include the opening cysteine and the closing phenylalanine or tryptophan. The D gene is left open where the match is weak. Some rows mark clone size as missing; the rest say once, few, many or name a class of expanded clone.

. TRBJ1-3 . TRBV6-6 TGTGCCAGCAGTTTTAGTCTAGGATCCGGAAACACCATATATTTT CASSFSLGSGNTIYF
. TRBJ2-7 TRBD2 TRBV5-6 TGTGCCAGCAGCGCGCGGGGGGGCGGTCGATACGAGCAGTACTTC CASSARGGGRYEQYF
many TRBJ1-1 . TRBV2 TGTGCCAGCAGTGATTCCAATCCGGTGAAAGCTTTCTTT CASSDSNPVKAFF
many TRBJ2-5 . TRBV20-1 TGCAGTGCTAGAGGAAGTCTTGTAGCTCAAGAGACCCAGTACTTC CSARGSLVAQETQYF
. TRBJ2-6 . TRBV7-2 TGTGCCAGCAGCGCTCAGATAGGGGCCAACGTCCTGACTTTC CASSAQIGANVLTF
many TRBJ2-1 . TRBV19 TGTGCCAGTAGTATAGGCGGCAGGGTATCGAAAAATGAGCAGTTCTTC CASSIGGRVSKNEQFF
. TRBJ2-3 . TRBV3-1 TGTGCCAGCAGTAGAGGGACAGATACGCAGTATTTT CASSRGTDTQYF
many TRBJ2-6 . TRBV2 TGTGCCAGGACTATCCCTGGCTCTGGGGCCAACGTCCTGACTTTC CARTIPGSGANVLTF
. TRBJ1-5 . TRBV2 TGTGCCAGCAGTCAGGACCGCCGGGTAAATCAGCCCCAGCATTTT CASSQDRRVNQPQHF
many TRBJ2-5 . TRBV3-1 TGTGCCAGCAGCACCGCAACTAGCGTCAGGGGGCAAGAGACCCAGTACTTC CASSTATSVRGQETQYF
many TRBJ1-1 TRBD1 TRBV3-1 TGTGCCAGCAGCCAAGAAGAGGGGGCAGGCACTGAAGCTTTCTTT CASSQEEGAGTEAFF
few TRBJ1-2 . TRBV7-2 TGTGCCAGCACCCTAAGGCCCCTATCCGCTAACTATGGCTACACCTTC CASTLRPLSANYGYTF
. TRBJ2-3 TRBD2 TRBV12-3/TRBV12-4 TGTGCCAGCAGTTTTACCGGGGGGTCAAACACAGATACGCAGTATTTT CASSFTGGSNTDTQYF